This entry features one T cell receptor (beta chain) sequence. Its cognate antigen is unknown. The entry originates in a study of T cell responses to AZD1222 COVID-19 vaccine. Study context: The study pooled second doses at about 4 or about 12 weeks. The study's findings and limits: White British people made up most donors, females outnumbered males, and clonal diversity was possibly underestimated. In all cases, repertoires were sampled only after the peak T cell response.

Data came from immunoSEQ multiplex PCR; TCRdb stores just in-frame clones and leaves some out. The repertoire has around 140,000 clones, around 89% of them found once; the top ten carry around 5%. Germline V gives CDR1 SGHDT, CDR2 YYEEEE. There are 13 residues in the CDR3. The V and J ends lost 4 bases and 5 bases respectively, with 9 bases between them. V is TRBV5-6 and J is TRBJ1-4, with D hard to call. The sequenced sample was peripheral blood, obtained on day 0 of AZD1222 vaccination. This clonotype was obtained from an adult in good health. For the CDR3, the DNA is TGTGCCAGCAGCCGCGATCGCAATGAAAAACTGTTTTTT. As protein: CASSRDRNEKLFF.